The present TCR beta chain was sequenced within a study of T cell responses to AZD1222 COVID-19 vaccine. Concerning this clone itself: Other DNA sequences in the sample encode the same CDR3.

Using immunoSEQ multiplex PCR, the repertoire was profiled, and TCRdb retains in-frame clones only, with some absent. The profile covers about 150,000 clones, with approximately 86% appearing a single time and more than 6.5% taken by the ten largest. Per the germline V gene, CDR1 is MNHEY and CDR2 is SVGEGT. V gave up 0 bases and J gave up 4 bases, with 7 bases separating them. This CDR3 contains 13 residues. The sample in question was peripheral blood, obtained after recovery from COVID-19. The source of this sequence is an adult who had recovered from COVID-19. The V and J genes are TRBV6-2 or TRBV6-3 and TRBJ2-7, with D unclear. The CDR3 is CASSYSALYEQYF. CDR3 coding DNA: TGTGCCAGCAGTTACTCCGCACTTTACGAGCAGTACTTC.